A selection of T cell receptor beta chains follows, all from one sample in a study of shared clonotypes between healthy human individuals. The table came from immunoSEQ multiplex PCR; TCRdb's copy has only in-frame clones and leaves some out. The sample consists of 850,000 to 1,200,000 clones, around 76% of them appearing once. The sequenced sample was memory CD4+ T cells sorted from blood. The receptors stem from a man between 18 and 29 years old in good health. Each CDR3 is given with its conserved first and last residue. Fields, in order: D gene, V gene, J gene, clone size, CDR3 DNA, CDR3 protein. A D gene is named only where the DNA matches it firmly. Clone size is shown for a subset of rows, as once, few, many or a class of expanded clone.

>.|TRBV5-4|TRBJ2-1|.
TGTGCCAGCAGCTTCGGTGATAGTCGGGAGCAGTTCTTC
CASSFGDSREQFF
>.|TRBV9|TRBJ1-3|.
TGTGCCAGCAGCGTAGCTGAGGGACGCTTCTCTGGAAACACCATATATTTT
CASSVAEGRFSGNTIYF
>.|TRBV5-3|TRBJ1-2|few
TGTGCCAGAAGCAGGACCTATGGCTACACCTTC
CARSRTYGYTF
>TRBD2|TRBV30|TRBJ2-3|.
TGTGCCTGGAGCCGTACCCGGACTAGCGGGGGGGCCCCAGATACGCAGTATTTT
CAWSRTRTSGGAPDTQYF
>.|TRBV2|TRBJ2-6|.
TGTGCCAGCAGCCGCGACAGGTCTGGGGCCAACGTCCTGACTTTC
CASSRDRSGANVLTF
>TRBD1|TRBV5-8|TRBJ1-5|.
TGTGCCAGCCTTCGCGGGACAGGAAGGAGAAGGGGGGACAATCAGCCCCAGCATTTT
CASLRGTGRRRGDNQPQHF
>.|TRBV5-6|TRBJ2-1|.
TGTGCCAGCAGCTTGGTATCACTGAACCACAATGAGCAGTTCTTC
CASSLVSLNHNEQFF
>.|TRBV7-2|TRBJ2-7|.
TGTGCCAGCAGCCGCGACATAACCTACGAGCAGTACTTC
CASSRDITYEQYF
>TRBD2|TRBV11-2|TRBJ2-5|.
TGTGCCAGCAGCTGGACTAGCGGCCAAGAGACCCAGTACTTC
CASSWTSGQETQYF
>.|TRBV30|TRBJ1-5|.
TGTGCCTGGAGTGCAACGACAGGTACGACCCAGCATTTT
CAWSATTGTTQHF
>TRBD2|TRBV19|TRBJ2-3|.
TGTGCCAGTAGTATATTAGGGCTAGCGGGGAGGAAAACAGATACGCAGTATTTT
CASSILGLAGRKTDTQYF
>TRBD1|TRBV7-9|TRBJ1-4|.
TGTGCCAGCAGTCTACAGGGGGGAAGTGAAAAACTGTTTTTT
CASSLQGGSEKLFF
>.|TRBV6-6|TRBJ1-5|.
TGTGCCAGCAGCCCGGACGCGGACCAGCCCCAGCATTTT
CASSPDADQPQHF
>.|TRBV19|TRBJ1-3|.
TGTGCCAGTAGTATAGGTGACAGAAACACCATATATTTT
CASSIGDRNTIYF
>.|TRBV18|TRBJ2-1|.
TGTGCCAGCTCACCACCGAGACCCAAGGGGAATGAGCAGTTCTTC
CASSPPRPKGNEQFF
>.|TRBV27|TRBJ1-5|few
TGTGCCAGCAGTTTGGAGTTGCGTCAGCCCCAGCATTTT
CASSLELRQPQHF
>.|TRBV18|TRBJ1-5|.
TGTGCCAGCTCTCCCGACGGGAATCAGCCCCAGCATTTT
CASSPDGNQPQHF
>.|TRBV5-1|TRBJ1-5|.
TGCGCCAGCAGCCCAACCCTCGGTGCCGGGGAACAGCCCCAGCATTTT
CASSPTLGAGEQPQHF
>.|TRBV19|TRBJ2-4|few
TGTGCCAGTAGGCCCAATACCTTCGGGTCGGCCAAAAACATTCAGTACTTC
CASRPNTFGSAKNIQYF
>.|TRBV5-4|TRBJ2-6|.
TGTGCCAGCAGCTTGTTCCCCGAACCTGGGGCCAACGTCCTGACTTTC
CASSLFPEPGANVLTF
>.|TRBV19|TRBJ1-1|.
TGTGCCAGTAGGGGCGGTTCAGGGTCGGGGGCTTTCTTT
CASRGGSGSGAFF
>.|TRBV28|TRBJ1-5|.
TGTGCCAGCAGGGCAGAAAGTCAGCCCCAGCATTTT
CASRAESQPQHF
>TRBD1|TRBV2|TRBJ2-7|.
TGTGCCAGCAGTGGATGGACAGGATCCTACGAGCAGTACTTC
CASSGWTGSYEQYF
>TRBD2|TRBV5-1|TRBJ2-5|.
TGCGCCAGCAGCTTGGGACTAGCGGGGTACCAAGAGACCCAGTACTTC
CASSLGLAGYQETQYF
>TRBD1|TRBV7-9|TRBJ1-5|.
TGTGCCAGCAGCTTAGCCTGGGACAGGGCTAATCAGCCCCAGCATTTT
CASSLAWDRANQPQHF
>TRBD2|TRBV7-2|TRBJ2-5|.
TGTGCCAGCAGAACTAGCGGGAGAGGGGGGGCCCAGTACTTC
CASRTSGRGGAQYF
>.|TRBV19|TRBJ2-2|.
TGTGCCAGTAATGCAGGGAGGAACACCGGGGAGCTGTTTTTT
CASNAGRNTGELFF
>.|TRBV5-4|TRBJ1-1|.
TGTGCCAGCAGCTTTACGGTAATGGGTGAAGCTTTCTTT
CASSFTVMGEAFF